This T cell receptor beta chain was sequenced during a study of cytomegalovirus exposure and HLA in healthy donors. A remark on this clone: What it binds is unknown.

CDR1 and CDR2 from the germline V gene are MGHDK and SYGVNS. The V and J ends lost 1 base and 5 bases respectively, with 21 bases between them. The CDR3 length is 18 residues. Findings and limits, study-wide: In vitro work confirmed that three CMV-associated chains recognize CMV antigens.

Sequencing was performed with immunoSEQ multiplex PCR; in TCRdb, only in-frame clones are kept and a portion is missing. Seen here are 250,000 to 350,000 clones, approximately 86% observed once, and the top ten hold around 1%. What was sequenced was PBMCs. The V call is TRBV25-1, the J call TRBJ1-5; D might be TRBD1 (6 bases). This TCR was sampled from a man aged 25 to 40 in good health and CMV-seronegative. The CDR3 DNA sequence: TGTGCCAGCAGTGAATCGCGGGGGGCAGGCACAAAGGATCAGCCCCAGCATTTT. Protein product: CASSESRGAGTKDQPQHF.